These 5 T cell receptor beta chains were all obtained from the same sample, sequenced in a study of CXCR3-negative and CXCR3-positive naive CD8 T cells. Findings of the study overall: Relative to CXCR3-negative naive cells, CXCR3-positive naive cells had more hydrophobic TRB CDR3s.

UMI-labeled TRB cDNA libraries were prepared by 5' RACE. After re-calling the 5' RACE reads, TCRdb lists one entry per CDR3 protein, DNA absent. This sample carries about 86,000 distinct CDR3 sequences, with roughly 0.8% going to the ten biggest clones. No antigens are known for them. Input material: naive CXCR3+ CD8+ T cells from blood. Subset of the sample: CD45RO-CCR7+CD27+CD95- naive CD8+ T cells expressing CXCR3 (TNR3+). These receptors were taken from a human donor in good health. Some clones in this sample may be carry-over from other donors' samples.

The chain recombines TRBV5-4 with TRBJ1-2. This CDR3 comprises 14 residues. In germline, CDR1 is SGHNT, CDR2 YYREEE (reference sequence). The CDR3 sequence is CASSLSRLLEGYTF.

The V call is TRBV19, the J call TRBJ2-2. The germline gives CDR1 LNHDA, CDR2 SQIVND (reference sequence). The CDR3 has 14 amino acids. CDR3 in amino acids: CASCWGSNTGELFF.

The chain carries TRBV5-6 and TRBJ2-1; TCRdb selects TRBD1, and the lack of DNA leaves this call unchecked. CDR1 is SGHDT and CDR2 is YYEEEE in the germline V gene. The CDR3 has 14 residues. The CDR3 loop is CASSRSRGYNEQFF.

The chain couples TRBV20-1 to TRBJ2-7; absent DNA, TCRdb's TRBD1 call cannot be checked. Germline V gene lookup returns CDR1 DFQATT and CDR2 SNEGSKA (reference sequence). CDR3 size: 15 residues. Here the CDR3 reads CSATDGDRGAYEQYF.

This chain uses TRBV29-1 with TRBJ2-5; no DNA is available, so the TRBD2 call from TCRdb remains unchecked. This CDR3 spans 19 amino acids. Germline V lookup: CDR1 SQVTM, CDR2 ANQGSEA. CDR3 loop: CSAGGTSGRKWGVGETQYF. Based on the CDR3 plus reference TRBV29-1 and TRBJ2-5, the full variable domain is SAVISQKPSRDICQRGTSLTIQCQVDSQVTMMFWYRQQPGQSLTLIATANQGSEATYESGFVIDKFPISRPNLTFSTLTVSNMSPEDSSIYLCSAGGTSGRKWGVGETQYFGPGTRLLVL.